This T cell receptor beta chain was sequenced for a study of cytomegalovirus exposure and HLA in healthy donors. Findings and limits, study-wide: Likely technical artifact: a cluster of highly shared sequence variants. Links to common viral pathogens appeared, in a later analysis, for several of the most significant clusters. The majority of TCR sequences were rare, yet some public TCRs appeared in many donors.

A multiplex PCR was run with 60 Vbeta primers and 13 Jbeta primers. The protocol was immunoSEQ multiplex PCR, while the TCRdb copy is restricted to in-frame clones and leaves out a portion. The sample shows around 150,000 clones, 65% to 80% of them seen only once. For this clone: The antigen remains undetermined.

This receptor was identified in a woman between 45 and 60 years old in good health and CMV-seropositive. Material for sequencing was PBMCs.

In nucleotides, the CDR3 is TGTGCCAGCAGCCCCGGGGGGAGGGGAAGGAACACTGAAGCTTTCTTT. Its translation is CASSPGGRGRNTEAFF. The V gene is TRBV5-4, the J gene TRBJ1-1; tentatively, D is TRBD1 (5 bases). V was cut by 4 bases and J by 1 base, with 17 bases left in between. The CDR3 is 16 amino acids. From germline, CDR1 is SGHNT and CDR2 YYREEE (reference sequence).